This TCR beta chain comes out of a study of T cell repertoires in cytomegalovirus infection (dated 2019 in TCRdb). General notes on the study: The HLA type of each donor mattered for the analysis, because public TCR beta signatures pointed to carriage of CMV infection along with the matching HLA type.

Counted from cysteine to phenylalanine, this CDR3 has 14 amino acids. Left in the record is the CDR3 DNA by itself, 42 bases read in frame from the first base. V was cut back by 6 bases and J by 4 bases, leaving a gap of 14 bases between them. Sequences SGHDN (CDR1) and FVKESK (CDR2) are obtained from the germline V gene. Sequencing used an Illumina HiSeq 1500. In-frame beta chains were kept once TCRdb had trimmed the public reads at Q25 with fastp and called clones with MiXCR. Each record represents a unique CDR3 protein, reported with the most common genes and DNA among its rows. Present in this sample are some 230,000 distinct CDR3 sequences, roughly 20% of which were seen just once. The biggest ten clones account for 15% to 20% of the sample. On this clonotype: The antigen this receptor binds is unknown. Per-base qualities were not stored, and no clone one base away is much larger.

On the study overall, not on this receptor specifically: In both this cohort and an independent cohort of 300 to 450 donors, the cumulative frequency of public TCR beta family members distinguished carriers of CMV infection plus the relevant HLA type. The ex vivo response was dominated by HLA-C-restricted CMV-specific TCR beta clonotypes, which also provided the single most frequent clonotype in two of eight donors.

The sequence came from a human donor in good health (CMV status not recorded). Some clones in this sample may be carry-over from other donors' samples. The specimen was CD8+ T cells from PBMCs. The rearrangement combines TRBV14 with TRBJ2-3, with the D gene too uncertain to name. The CDR3 corresponds to CASSLVGTSDTQYF. The nucleotide sequence is TGTGCCAGCAGTTTGGTAGGCACATCAGATACGCAGTATTTT.